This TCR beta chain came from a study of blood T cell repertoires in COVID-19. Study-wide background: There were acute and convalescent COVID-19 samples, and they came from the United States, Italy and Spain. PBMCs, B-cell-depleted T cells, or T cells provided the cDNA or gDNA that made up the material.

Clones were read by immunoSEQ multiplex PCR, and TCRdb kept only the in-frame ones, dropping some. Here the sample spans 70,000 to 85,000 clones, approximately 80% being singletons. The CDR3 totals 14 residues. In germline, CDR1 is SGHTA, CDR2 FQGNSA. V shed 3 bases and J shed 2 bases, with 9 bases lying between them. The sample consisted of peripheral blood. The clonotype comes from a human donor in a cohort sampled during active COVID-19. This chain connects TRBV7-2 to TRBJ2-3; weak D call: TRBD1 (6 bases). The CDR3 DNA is TGTGCCAGCAGCTTTGGACAGAACACAGATACGCAGTATTTT. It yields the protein CASSFGQNTDTQYF.